The clone carrying this T cell receptor (beta chain) was recorded a few times. Random hexamers were used to reverse transcribe 0.5 to 1 ug of RNA. TCRdb reanalysed the immunoSEQ multiplex PCR reads using MiXCR and keeps one entry per CDR3 protein. The sample lists 130,000 or so distinct CDR3 sequences, about 93% seen once, with about 0.28% in the top ten. The data are from a study of CD8 T cells in Susac syndrome. V dropped 5 bases and J dropped 3 bases, with 10 bases sitting between them. The CDR3 is 14 residues long. Sequenced sample: CD8+ T cells from PBMCs. The sequence was collected from a human donor with Susac syndrome. The chain combines TRBV12-3 or TRBV12-4 with TRBJ2-2, with D possibly TRBD2 on 5 matching bases. The DNA of the CDR3 is TGTGCCAGCAGTCGGACTTCCTACACCGGGGAGCTGTTTTTT. Protein product: CASSRTSYTGELFF.